These T cell receptor beta chains were read from a single sample in a study of human T cells and chemical hapten exposure. MiXCR was run by TCRdb on the RACE reads, yielding one entry per CDR3 protein. The sample shows over 60,000 distinct CDR3 sequences, under 13% of them seen only once. Here the sequenced sample was whole blood, taken in connection with sensitization to the hapten diphenylcyclopropenone (DPC). These receptors all stem from a woman between 45 and 60 years old with alopecia areata. Some clones in this sample may be carry-over from other donors' samples. The CDR3 runs from the conserved cysteine through the conserved F or W. D genes are given only for firm matches. Clone size is stated in some rows and not others, as once, few, many or a class when expanded.

clone_size: few; v_call: TRBV29-1; d_call: -; j_call: TRBJ2-7; cdr3_aa: CSAGRYYEQYF; cdr3_nt: TGCAGCGCGGGCAGGTACTACGAGCAGTACTTC
clone_size: few; v_call: TRBV19; d_call: -; j_call: TRBJ2-7; cdr3_aa: CASSISARGRLYEQYF; cdr3_nt: TGTGCCAGTAGTATCTCGGCGCGGGGGCGTCTTTACGAGCAGTACTTC
clone_size: few; v_call: TRBV20-1; d_call: -; j_call: TRBJ1-1; cdr3_aa: CSARKDMNTEAFF; cdr3_nt: TGCAGTGCTAGAAAGGACATGAACACTGAAGCTTTCTTT
clone_size: many; v_call: TRBV11-2; d_call: TRBD1; j_call: TRBJ2-7; cdr3_aa: CASSFLSGQGAYEQYF; cdr3_nt: TGTGCCAGCAGCTTCCTATCGGGACAGGGGGCCTACGAGCAGTACTTC
clone_size: many; v_call: TRBV29-1; d_call: -; j_call: TRBJ1-5; cdr3_aa: CSVNSGTGQPQHF; cdr3_nt: TGCAGCGTTAATTCCGGGACGGGTCAGCCCCAGCATTTT
clone_size: many; v_call: TRBV6-2/TRBV6-3; d_call: -; j_call: TRBJ2-7; cdr3_aa: CASSYPYESSEQYF; cdr3_nt: TGTGCCAGCAGTTACCCCTACGAGTCCAGCGAGCAGTACTTC
clone_size: few; v_call: TRBV10-2; d_call: -; j_call: TRBJ2-3; cdr3_aa: CATHPWAGRGDTQYF; cdr3_nt: TGCGCCACCCACCCCTGGGCGGGAAGGGGGGATACGCAGTATTTT
clone_size: many; v_call: TRBV15; d_call: TRBD2; j_call: TRBJ2-1; cdr3_aa: CATRQGLAGGEQFF; cdr3_nt: TGTGCCACTAGACAGGGACTAGCGGGAGGTGAGCAGTTCTTC
clone_size: many; v_call: TRBV7-3; d_call: TRBD1; j_call: TRBJ2-2; cdr3_aa: CASSIRTGGSTGELFF; cdr3_nt: TGTGCCAGCAGCATCCGGACAGGGGGGAGCACCGGGGAGCTGTTTTTT
clone_size: many; v_call: TRBV5-4; d_call: TRBD1; j_call: TRBJ1-1; cdr3_aa: CASSLGGQGPSTEAFF; cdr3_nt: TGTGCCAGCAGCTTGGGGGGACAGGGACCATCGACTGAAGCTTTCTTT
clone_size: -; v_call: TRBV2; d_call: TRBD1; j_call: TRBJ1-1; cdr3_aa: CASSEGRAGGTEAFF; cdr3_nt: TGTGCCAGCAGTGAAGGACGCGCAGGGGGTACTGAAGCTTTCTTT
clone_size: few; v_call: TRBV29-1; d_call: TRBD1; j_call: TRBJ2-5; cdr3_aa: CSVGQGTETQYF; cdr3_nt: TGCAGCGTTGGACAGGGAACAGAGACCCAGTACTTC
clone_size: few; v_call: TRBV29-1; d_call: TRBD1; j_call: TRBJ1-4; cdr3_aa: CSVGETGNNEKLFF; cdr3_nt: TGCAGCGTTGGGGAGACAGGGAATAATGAAAAACTGTTTTTT
clone_size: few; v_call: TRBV29-1; d_call: -; j_call: TRBJ2-7; cdr3_aa: CSARLTQASYEQYF; cdr3_nt: TGCAGCGCCCGATTGACTCAGGCCTCCTACGAGCAGTACTTC
clone_size: many; v_call: TRBV9; d_call: -; j_call: TRBJ1-2; cdr3_aa: CASSVSGTEYGYTF; cdr3_nt: TGTGCCAGCAGCGTCTCCGGGACCGAGTATGGCTACACCTTC
clone_size: -; v_call: TRBV24-1; d_call: -; j_call: TRBJ2-1; cdr3_aa: CATSALGGDGNEQFF; cdr3_nt: TGTGCCACCAGTGCCCTCGGCGGCGATGGTAATGAGCAGTTCTTC
clone_size: many; v_call: TRBV29-1; d_call: -; j_call: TRBJ1-3; cdr3_aa: CSVGLGHSSGNTIYF; cdr3_nt: TGCAGCGTCGGACTGGGACACAGCTCTGGAAACACCATATATTTT
clone_size: few; v_call: TRBV21-1; d_call: -; j_call: TRBJ1-4; cdr3_aa: CASSLRTVKEKLFF; cdr3_nt: TGTGCCAGCAGCTTACGGACAGTGAAGGAAAAACTGTTTTTT
clone_size: many; v_call: TRBV2; d_call: TRBD2; j_call: TRBJ2-1; cdr3_aa: CASRGSGYAYNEQFF; cdr3_nt: TGTGCCAGCAGGGGTAGCGGGTACGCCTACAATGAGCAGTTCTTC
clone_size: many; v_call: TRBV29-1; d_call: -; j_call: TRBJ2-1; cdr3_aa: CSVAPGNYNEQFF; cdr3_nt: TGCAGCGTTGCACCGGGGAACTACAATGAGCAGTTCTTC
clone_size: many; v_call: TRBV7-2; d_call: -; j_call: TRBJ2-3; cdr3_aa: CASSVNPGVADTQYF; cdr3_nt: TGTGCCAGCAGCGTTAATCCAGGGGTCGCAGATACGCAGTATTTT
clone_size: few; v_call: TRBV29-1; d_call: -; j_call: TRBJ2-5; cdr3_aa: CSVAHQTQYF; cdr3_nt: TGCAGCGTTGCCCATCAGACCCAGTACTTC
clone_size: -; v_call: TRBV27; d_call: TRBD1; j_call: TRBJ2-7; cdr3_aa: CASTSFLDRGYEQYF; cdr3_nt: TGTGCCAGCACCAGCTTTTTGGACAGGGGGTACGAGCAGTACTTC
clone_size: -; v_call: TRBV29-1; d_call: -; j_call: TRBJ1-1; cdr3_aa: CSVERDLAAFF; cdr3_nt: TGCAGCGTTGAGAGGGACTTGGCAGCTTTCTTT
clone_size: many; v_call: TRBV2; d_call: TRBD2; j_call: TRBJ2-2; cdr3_aa: CAREGLAGVGGELFF; cdr3_nt: TGTGCCAGGGAAGGACTAGCGGGAGTAGGAGGGGAGCTGTTTTTT
clone_size: few; v_call: TRBV6-6; d_call: TRBD1; j_call: TRBJ2-7; cdr3_aa: CASSSSGTGWEQYF; cdr3_nt: TGTGCCAGCAGTTCCTCCGGGACAGGGTGGGAGCAGTACTTC
clone_size: -; v_call: TRBV5-1; d_call: -; j_call: TRBJ2-3; cdr3_aa: CASSHRSSTDTQYF; cdr3_nt: TGCGCCAGCAGCCACCGGTCGAGCACAGATACGCAGTATTTT
clone_size: -; v_call: TRBV5-1; d_call: -; j_call: TRBJ1-1; cdr3_aa: CASSEPNTEAFF; cdr3_nt: TGCGCCAGCAGCGAACCGAACACTGAAGCTTTCTTT
clone_size: -; v_call: TRBV2; d_call: -; j_call: TRBJ2-3; cdr3_aa: CASSDGAVSTDTQYF; cdr3_nt: TGTGCCAGCAGTGATGGAGCGGTTAGCACAGATACGCAGTATTTT
clone_size: once; v_call: TRBV7-9; d_call: -; j_call: TRBJ1-2; cdr3_aa: CASSRGHFNYGYTF; cdr3_nt: TGTGCCAGCAGCCGGGGACACTTTAACTATGGCTACACCTTC
clone_size: many; v_call: TRBV5-4; d_call: TRBD1; j_call: TRBJ1-3; cdr3_aa: CASSLATGSSGNTIYF; cdr3_nt: TGTGCCAGCAGCTTGGCGACAGGGAGCTCTGGAAACACCATATATTTT
clone_size: many; v_call: TRBV11-3; d_call: TRBD2; j_call: TRBJ2-1; cdr3_aa: CASSSDGGAAYNEQFF; cdr3_nt: TGTGCCAGCAGTTCAGACGGGGGGGCTGCCTACAATGAGCAGTTCTTC
clone_size: -; v_call: TRBV7-9; d_call: -; j_call: TRBJ2-4; cdr3_aa: CASSLPLKNIQYF; cdr3_nt: TGTGCCAGCAGCTTACCACTGAAAAACATTCAGTACTTC
clone_size: -; v_call: TRBV5-4; d_call: TRBD1; j_call: TRBJ2-3; cdr3_aa: CASSRTGEAVTQYF; cdr3_nt: TGTGCCAGCAGCCGGACAGGGGAGGCGGTTACGCAGTATTTT
clone_size: many; v_call: TRBV20-1; d_call: -; j_call: TRBJ1-1; cdr3_aa: CSASEDSLAEAFF; cdr3_nt: TGCAGTGCTAGCGAGGACAGCTTGGCTGAAGCTTTCTTT
clone_size: -; v_call: TRBV20-1; d_call: -; j_call: TRBJ2-7; cdr3_aa: CSARGREFSYEQYF; cdr3_nt: TGCAGTGCTAGGGGTCGGGAGTTCTCCTACGAGCAGTACTTC
clone_size: -; v_call: TRBV11-2; d_call: TRBD2; j_call: TRBJ2-5; cdr3_aa: CASSAGEQETQYF; cdr3_nt: TGTGCCAGCAGTGCGGGGGAGCAAGAGACCCAGTACTTC
clone_size: many; v_call: TRBV19; d_call: TRBD2; j_call: TRBJ2-4; cdr3_aa: CASSRDTSGLAKNIQYF; cdr3_nt: TGTGCCAGTAGTAGGGATACTAGCGGACTAGCCAAAAACATTCAGTACTTC
clone_size: many; v_call: TRBV2; d_call: -; j_call: TRBJ2-3; cdr3_aa: CASSDRRSTDTQYF; cdr3_nt: TGTGCCAGCAGTGACAGACGGAGCACAGATACGCAGTATTTT
clone_size: many; v_call: TRBV7-3; d_call: -; j_call: TRBJ2-2; cdr3_aa: CASSLISGDTGELFF; cdr3_nt: TGTGCCAGCAGCTTAATTTCGGGGGACACCGGGGAGCTGTTTTTT
clone_size: many; v_call: TRBV20-1; d_call: TRBD2; j_call: TRBJ2-7; cdr3_aa: CSARGLAGYSEQYF; cdr3_nt: TGCAGTGCTAGGGGACTAGCGGGATACTCCGAGCAGTACTTC
clone_size: many; v_call: TRBV6-5; d_call: -; j_call: TRBJ2-7; cdr3_aa: CASSTTGGYEQYF; cdr3_nt: TGTGCCAGCAGTACGACAGGTGGCTACGAGCAGTACTTC
clone_size: -; v_call: TRBV3-1; d_call: -; j_call: TRBJ1-1; cdr3_aa: CASSQDGVALEAFF; cdr3_nt: TGTGCCAGCAGCCAAGATGGGGTGGCCTTAGAAGCTTTCTTT
clone_size: -; v_call: TRBV30; d_call: -; j_call: TRBJ2-1; cdr3_aa: CAWSLGYSYNEQFF; cdr3_nt: TGTGCCTGGAGTCTAGGCTACTCCTACAATGAGCAGTTCTTC
clone_size: many; v_call: TRBV29-1; d_call: -; j_call: TRBJ1-1; cdr3_aa: CSAIPMNTEAFF; cdr3_nt: TGCAGCGCGATACCGATGAACACTGAAGCTTTCTTT
clone_size: few; v_call: TRBV12-3/TRBV12-4; d_call: -; j_call: TRBJ2-3; cdr3_aa: CASSFNWPRADTQYF; cdr3_nt: TGTGCCAGCAGTTTTAATTGGCCCCGCGCAGATACGCAGTATTTT
clone_size: many; v_call: TRBV5-4; d_call: TRBD1; j_call: TRBJ1-1; cdr3_aa: CASSVTGPNTEAFF; cdr3_nt: TGTGCCAGCAGCGTGACAGGGCCGAACACTGAAGCTTTCTTT
clone_size: -; v_call: TRBV7-9; d_call: -; j_call: TRBJ2-3; cdr3_aa: CPRREKDTQYF; cdr3_nt: TGTCCCCGGAGGGAGAAAGATACGCAGTATTTT
clone_size: -; v_call: TRBV29-1; d_call: TRBD1; j_call: TRBJ2-2; cdr3_aa: CSVAGTDAVPSNTGELFF; cdr3_nt: TGCAGCGTGGCCGGGACAGATGCCGTGCCATCCAACACCGGGGAGCTGTTTTTT
clone_size: -; v_call: TRBV20-1; d_call: TRBD2; j_call: TRBJ2-7; cdr3_aa: CSARTTSSPYEQYF; cdr3_nt: TGCAGTGCCCGAACGACTAGCAGTCCCTACGAGCAGTACTTC
clone_size: few; v_call: TRBV7-2; d_call: -; j_call: TRBJ1-5; cdr3_aa: CASSFAGSNQPQHF; cdr3_nt: TGTGCCAGCAGCTTCGCCGGAAGCAATCAGCCCCAGCATTTT
clone_size: -; v_call: TRBV29-1; d_call: -; j_call: TRBJ2-2; cdr3_aa: CSVEHRPGELFF; cdr3_nt: TGCAGCGTTGAGCACAGACCCGGGGAGCTGTTTTTT
clone_size: many; v_call: TRBV29-1; d_call: TRBD1; j_call: TRBJ1-5; cdr3_aa: CSVYLDRAGQPQHF; cdr3_nt: TGCAGCGTTTACCTGGACAGGGCGGGCCAGCCCCAGCATTTT
clone_size: -; v_call: TRBV29-1; d_call: -; j_call: TRBJ1-1; cdr3_aa: CSGTYRVNTEAFF; cdr3_nt: TGCAGCGGGACTTACAGGGTGAACACTGAAGCTTTCTTT
clone_size: -; v_call: TRBV30; d_call: -; j_call: TRBJ2-7; cdr3_aa: CASFKVSFEQYF; cdr3_nt: TGTGCCTCCTTCAAAGTCAGTTTCGAGCAGTACTTC
clone_size: many; v_call: TRBV20-1; d_call: TRBD2; j_call: TRBJ2-7; cdr3_aa: CSASGLAGQTSYEQYF; cdr3_nt: TGCAGTGCTTCCGGACTAGCGGGACAAACTAGCTACGAGCAGTACTTC
clone_size: many; v_call: TRBV29-1; d_call: -; j_call: TRBJ2-5; cdr3_aa: CSVEGVGVETQYF; cdr3_nt: TGCAGCGTTGAAGGAGTGGGCGTAGAGACCCAGTACTTC